Described below is a single T cell receptor beta chain sequence and its context. Its specific antigen is unknown. Nothing much larger sits one base from this clone, and base qualities are not available. Based on the germline V gene (reference sequence), the CDR1 and CDR2 sequences are GTSNPN and SVGIG. The CDR3 starts with the cysteine, ends with the phenylalanine, and has 14 residues. Only the CDR3 portion is preserved as DNA: 42 bases, with reading frame beginning at the first base. Trimming takes 3 bases from V and 4 bases from J, and the germline ends sit 15 bases apart. This entry is derived from a study of OX40 agonist ivuxolimab in advanced cancers. For context, the study as a whole: Ivuxolimab, which targeted the costimulatory receptor OX40 (CD134), was an agonistic, fully human IgG2 monoclonal antibody. Intravenous ivuxolimab was administered to patients every 2 weeks at six dose levels: 0.01, 0.1, 0.3, 1.5, 3 and 10 mg/kg. Among the approximately 50 dose-escalation patients, approximately 20 had hepatocellular carcinoma, roughly 15 melanoma, 9 renal cell carcinoma and 9 head and neck cancer. In the dose-escalation cohort, 70% to 90% of patients were male, and the mean age was approximately 60 years with a range of about 20 to 79. Patients were allowed to have had prior anti-PD-1, anti-PD-L1 or anti-CTLA-4 therapy, and more than 35% of the dose-escalation patients had been treated with checkpoint inhibitors. Partial responses occurred in three dose-escalation patients: two with cutaneous melanoma and one with hepatocellular carcinoma. The purpose of peripheral TCRbeta sequencing was to test whether ivuxolimab changed TCR sequence diversity and led to clonal T-cell expansion. The paper reports the monotherapy dose-escalation portion (N ≈ 50 patients) of the phase I ivuxolimab trial. The paper as a whole reports these results and caveats: In the 0.1-3.0 mg/kg groups, partial responders were among the patients with the lowest normalized peripheral clonal expansion, particularly in CD8+ T cells. Which antigens the clonally expanded peripheral T cells were specific for was not determined. After ivuxolimab, CD8+ T cells had more expanded clones than CD4+ T cells on average. Low levels of normalized T-cell clonal expansion were also seen in some patients who did not respond. At doses of 0.1 to 3.0 mg/kg, clonal expansion of both CD4+ and CD8+ blood T cells was observed from baseline to week 6.

Patients with autoimmune disease history or receiving systemic immunosuppression were excluded from the trial. Peripheral blood for TCR sequencing was collected from all dose cohorts at baseline, on cycle 4 day 1, and on cycle 7 day 1. The samples were drawn from a first-in-human, open-label, multicenter phase I dose-escalation trial of ivuxolimab. Adults with locally advanced or metastatic melanoma, renal cell carcinoma, hepatocellular carcinoma or head and neck squamous cell carcinoma were enrolled in the trial. Before TCR sequencing, CD4+ T cells and CD8+ T cells from peripheral blood were sorted into separate populations. To sequence the TCRbeta CDR3 region, genomic DNA was isolated from the sorted cells. TCRbeta CDR3 regions were sequenced using the immunoSEQ Assay. TCRdb re-hosts the immuneACCESS table, in-frame sequences only. Its copies lack some clones; in the studies checked, an unresolved V gene accounts for under half of them, and the cause for the rest is not known. Across this sample there are about 100,000 clones, with about 91% seen only once. The ten largest clones capture about 0.15% of the sample.

This clonotype originated in an adult with an advanced solid tumor such as melanoma, head and neck, liver or kidney cancer. In this chain, TRBV30 is recombined with TRBJ1-1; the D region possibly corresponds to TRBD1 (5 bases align). Here the sequenced sample was CD4+ or CD8+ T cells sorted from blood, taken in a trial of the OX40 agonist ivuxolimab. This receptor has the CDR3 CAWSTGRDATEAFF. The bases read TGTGCCTGGAGCACAGGCCGGGACGCCACTGAAGCTTTCTTT.